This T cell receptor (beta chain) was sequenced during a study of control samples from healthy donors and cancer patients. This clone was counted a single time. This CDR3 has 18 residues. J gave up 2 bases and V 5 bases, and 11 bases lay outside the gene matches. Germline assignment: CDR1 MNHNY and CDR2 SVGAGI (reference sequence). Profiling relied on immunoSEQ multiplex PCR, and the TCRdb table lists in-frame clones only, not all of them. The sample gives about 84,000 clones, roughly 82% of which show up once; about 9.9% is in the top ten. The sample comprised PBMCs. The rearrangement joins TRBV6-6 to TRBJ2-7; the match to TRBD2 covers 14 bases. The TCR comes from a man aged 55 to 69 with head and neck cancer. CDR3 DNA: TGTGCCAGCAGTCTACTCTGGACTAGCGGGAGGAACGCCTACGAGCAGTACTTC. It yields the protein CASSLLWTSGRNAYEQYF.